These 19 T cell receptor beta chains were all obtained from the same sample, sequenced in a study of human thymus T cells (dated by TCRdb to about 2020). Library creation used the immunoSEQ multiplex PCR assay. As stored in TCRdb, this immuneACCESS dataset retains in-frame rearrangements with V and J assigned. A fraction of the clones does not appear; measured against another copy, unresolved V genes explain less than half of the discrepancy, and the remainder lacks a known reason. For this sample the table gives just over 45,000 clones, of which about 95% were detected only once. Approximately 0.17% of the sample is held by the ten biggest clonotypes. Sequenced input: blood. Receptors originate from a girl under three years old with a congenital heart defect but otherwise immunologically healthy.

This clone was observed once. V and J are TRBV19 and TRBJ2-2; 8 nucleotides align to TRBD1. From germline, CDR1 is LNHDA and CDR2 SQIVND (reference sequence). The CDR3 consists of 17 residues. The V gene end was trimmed by 3 bases and the J gene end by 1 base; junction bases not matched to a gene: 7. The CDR3 region is CASSIPRQGRNTGELFF. DNA of the CDR3: TGTGCCAGTAGTATCCCAAGACAGGGGCGGAACACCGGGGAGCTGTTTTTT. Variable domain in full (rest from reference TRBV19 and TRBJ2-2): DGGITQSPKYLFRKEGQNVTLSCEQNLNHDAMYWYRQDPGQGLRLIYYSQIVNDFQKGDIAEGYSVSREKKESFPLTVTSAQKNPTAFYLCASSIPRQGRNTGELFFGEGSRLTVL.

A few counts support this clone. This rearrangement joins TRBV5-6 to TRBJ1-1; the D is unclear. Germline assignment: CDR1 SGHDT and CDR2 YYEEEE. V was clipped by 1 base and J by 2 bases, with 6 bases between them. The length of the CDR3 is 13 residues. CDR3 residues: CASSLNRNTEAFF. CDR3 in DNA: TGTGCCAGCAGCTTGAACAGAAACACTGAAGCTTTCTTT. Full variable domain (missing parts from reference TRBV5-6 and TRBJ1-1): DAGVTQSPTHLIKTRGQQVTLRCSPKSGHDTVSWYQQALGQGPQFIFQYYEEEERQRGNFPDRFSGHQFPNYSSELNVNALLLGDSALYLCASSLNRNTEAFFGQGTRLTVV.

The chain joins TRBV4-1 to TRBJ2-2, with D perhaps given as TRBD1 or TRBD2 (5 bases each). Germline assignment: CDR1 MGHRA and CDR2 YSYEKL. Trimming pared 1 base from V and 4 bases from J, leaving 22 bases between. The CDR3 contains 19 residues. The CDR3 bases are TGCGCCAGCAGCCAAGTGCCCTTTAGGGGAGATCGAAGCACCGGGGAGCTGTTTTTT. As protein: CASSQVPFRGDRSTGELFF.

This clone was found once. This chain joins TRBV18 and TRBJ2-5; D call uncertain. The CDR3 loop spans 12 amino acids. CDR1 and CDR2 (germline): KGHSH, LQKENI. V shed 3 bases and J shed 1 base, with 3 bases lying between them. CDR3 bases: TGTGCCAGCTCACCCCTCCAAGAGACCCAGTACTTC. Encoded protein: CASSPLQETQYF.

This rearrangement joins TRBV27 to TRBJ2-2; D is uncertain. With 1 base removed from V and 7 bases from J, the gap between germline ends came to 7 bases. The germline V gene encodes CDR1 MNHEY and CDR2 SMNVEV (reference sequence). The CDR3 is made up of 13 amino acids. CDR3 DNA: TGTGCCAGCAGTTTATGGATGAACGGGGAGCTGTTTTTT. It specifies CASSLWMNGELFF.

This chain joins TRBV28 and TRBJ2-7; D gene uncertain. The CDR3 spans 13 residues. The ends were cut back, 3 bases at V and 6 bases at J, with 12 bases in the middle. Germline V gene data show CDR1 as MDHEN and CDR2 as SYDVKM. This chain's CDR3 is CASSFRTPSEQYF. As DNA, the CDR3 is TGTGCCAGCAGTTTTAGGACCCCTAGCGAGCAGTACTTC.

The chain uses TRBV9 and TRBJ2-2; D not resolved. The CDR3 is 14 residues long. Germline values: CDR1 SGDLS, CDR2 YYNGEE. Trimming cost V 0 bases and J 4 bases, with 7 bases left between them. As DNA, the CDR3 is TGTGCCAGCAGCGTAGATCAATTCACCGGGGAGCTGTTTTTT. It yields the protein CASSVDQFTGELFF.

The chain carries TRBV7-2 and TRBJ2-7; no clear D. This CDR3 has 13 residues. Germline V gene data show CDR1 as SGHTA and CDR2 as FQGNSA. Between the trimmed V and J ends, which lost 1 base and 7 bases, there was a span of 11 bases. The DNA for the CDR3 is TGTGCCAGCAGCTTAGAGATCCTACGGGAGCAGTACTTC. As protein: CASSLEILREQYF.

The sample holds one count of this clone. The chain is built from TRBV7-6 and TRBJ2-5, with TRBD2 identical over 10 bases. V lost 5 bases to trimming and J lost 7 bases; unmatched junction nucleotides: 16. This CDR3 is 17 amino acids long. Germline CDR1 and CDR2: SGHVS and FNYEAQ. CDR3 region: CASSPLSLLAGDGTQYF. As DNA, the CDR3 is TGTGCCAGCAGCCCCCTAAGTTTGCTAGCGGGAGATGGGACCCAGTACTTC.

The chain recombines TRBV7-2 with TRBJ1-2; D unresolved. Germline loops: CDR1 SGHTA, CDR2 FQGNSA. This CDR3 is built from 11 residues. The germline V and J ends were trimmed by 2 bases and 6 bases, with 4 bases remaining between them. The DNA of the CDR3 is TGTGCCAGCAGCTTAAGGGATGGCTACACCTTC. This codes for CASSLRDGYTF.

The V gene is TRBV4-1, the J gene TRBJ1-2; D possibly corresponds to TRBD1 (6 bases). V was pared by 4 bases and J by 1 base, with 13 bases between. CDR1 and CDR2 from the germline V gene are MGHRA and YSYEKL. The CDR3 totals 15 residues. CDR3 in amino acids: CASSRAGAYNYGYTF. For the CDR3, the DNA is TGCGCCAGCAGCCGCGCAGGGGCCTATAACTATGGCTACACCTTC.

The rearrangement joins TRBV21-1 to TRBJ1-5; the tabulated D call, TRBD1, remains unverified against the DNA. TRBV21-1 is labeled a pseudogene. The CDR3 runs 16 residues. Here the CDR3 DNA reads TGTGCCAGCAGCAAAGTAGACAGAGTGTACAATCAGCCCCAGCATTTT. This translates into CASSKVDRVYNQPQHF.

This chain uses TRBV7-9 with TRBJ2-7; TRBD2 agrees at 12 bases. V shed 6 bases, J shed 3 bases, and the junction held 9 bases outside the gene matches. The CDR3 is 16 amino acids. The germline V gene encodes CDR1 SEHNR and CDR2 FQNEAQ (reference sequence). The CDR3 here is CASSPQLAGGNYEQYF. The DNA of the CDR3 is TGTGCCAGCAGTCCACAACTAGCGGGGGGAAACTACGAGCAGTACTTC.

The rearrangement joins TRBV5-1 to TRBJ2-5; D is ambiguous. Trimming cost V 1 base and J 1 base, with 8 bases left between them. CDR3 length equals 14 residues. Germline CDR1 is SGHRS and CDR2 is YFSETQ. This CDR3 is CASSLIQFQETQYF. The CDR3 nucleotides read TGCGCCAGCAGCTTGATTCAGTTCCAAGAGACCCAGTACTTC.

In DNA, the CDR3 is TGTGCCAGCAGCTTGGGACAGAACTATGGCTACACCTTC. Protein product: CASSLGQNYGYTF. The V gene is TRBV7-2, the J gene TRBJ1-2, with 7 bases fitting TRBD1. Germline trimming cut 3 bases from V and 2 bases from J; bases unmatched to any gene: 0. Germline loops: CDR1 SGHTA, CDR2 FQGNSA. This CDR3 spans 13 amino acids.

Written as DNA, the CDR3 is TGTGCCAGCAGTTTCCAATACACCCAAGAGACCCAGTACTTC. Translation: CASSFQYTQETQYF. This chain joins TRBV28 and TRBJ2-5; D unresolved. The CDR3 spans 14 residues. V gave up 3 bases and J gave up 1 base, with 9 bases separating them. Germline V gene lookup returns CDR1 MDHEN and CDR2 SYDVKM.

The rearrangement joins TRBV28 to TRBJ2-7; 12 nucleotides line up with TRBD2. J gave up 6 bases and V 2 bases, and 5 bases lay outside the gene matches. The germline V gene has CDR1 MDHEN and CDR2 SYDVKM. The CDR3 spans 15 residues. The CDR3 DNA follows: TGTGCCAGCAGTTTAGGACTAGCGGGACCCCTCGAGCAGTACTTC. Translation: CASSLGLAGPLEQYF. Full variable domain (missing parts from reference TRBV28 and TRBJ2-7): DVKVTQSSRYLVKRTGEKVFLECVQDMDHENMFWYRQDPGLGLRLIYFSYDVKMKEKGDIPEGYSVSREKKERFSLILESASTNQTSMYLCASSLGLAGPLEQYFGPGTRLTVT.

This clone has just one count. The chain is built from TRBV5-6 and TRBJ2-3; no clear D. The CDR3 has 15 residues. Germline-derived CDR1 and CDR2 are SGHDT and YYEEEE. V was shortened by 0 bases and J by 3 bases, with 11 bases between the two germline ends. Written as DNA, the CDR3 is TGTGCCAGCAGCTTGGACGGGTGGCGAACAGATACGCAGTATTTT. It codes for CASSLDGWRTDTQYF.

The genes are TRBV7-9 and TRBJ2-1; D is uncertain. The length of the CDR3 is 15 residues. Trimming removed 5 bases from V and 0 bases from J, with 11 bases in between. Germline CDR1 SEHNR, CDR2 FQNEAQ (reference sequence). The CDR3 loop reads CASSPDTYSYNEQFF. The CDR3 nucleotides are TGTGCCAGCAGCCCCGACACCTACTCCTACAATGAGCAGTTCTTC.